These T cell receptor beta chains were read from a single sample in a study of blood T cells in healthy people across ages. MiXCR was run by TCRdb on the 5' RACE reads, yielding one entry per CDR3 protein. Here the sample spans 710,000 or so distinct CDR3 sequences, about 34% being singletons. Sequences were obtained from blood. These receptors were obtained from a woman aged 80 or over in good health. The CDR3 runs from the conserved cysteine through the conserved F or W. The D gene is left open where the match is weak. Some rows have no size entry. The others give once, few or many, or a class for an expanded clone.

j_gene,abundance,d_gene,v_gene,CDR3aa,CDR3nt
TRBJ1-4,.,.,TRBV6-1,CASSESAGIGEKRFF,TGTGCCAGCAGCGAATCGGCTGGTATAGGAGAAAAACGGTTTTTT
TRBJ2-5,.,TRBD2,TRBV7-2,CASSLGSSGGSDQETQYF,TGTGCCAGCAGCTTAGGTTCTAGCGGGGGGTCCGACCAAGAGACCCAGTACTTC
TRBJ2-5,many,TRBD2,TRBV7-2,CASSWGLAGGQETQYF,TGTGCCAGCAGCTGGGGACTAGCGGGGGGCCAAGAGACCCAGTACTTC
TRBJ2-7,many,.,TRBV20-1,CSATGTGVGEQYF,TGCAGTGCAACCGGGACGGGGGTAGGGGAGCAGTACTTC
TRBJ2-4,.,.,TRBV7-2,CASSHRDERYF,TGTGCCAGCAGCCACAGGGATGAGCGGTACTTC
TRBJ2-7,many,TRBD1,TRBV11-2,CASSARGGQGYEQYF,TGTGCCAGCAGCGCCCGAGGGGGACAGGGCTACGAGCAGTACTTC
TRBJ2-7,many,TRBD1,TRBV7-2,CASSSHELGQGIYEQYF,TGTGCCAGCAGCTCACACGAATTAGGACAGGGGATCTACGAGCAGTACTTC
TRBJ1-2,many,.,TRBV12-3/TRBV12-4,CAIRGGNYGYTF,TGTGCCATCAGAGGGGGGAACTATGGCTACACCTTC
TRBJ1-1,few,TRBD1,TRBV2,CASSVGQGFGTEAFF,TGTGCCAGCAGTGTAGGACAGGGGTTTGGCACTGAAGCTTTCTTT
TRBJ1-5,few,TRBD1,TRBV12-3/TRBV12-4,CASRPSGTGGRLLDQPQHF,TGTGCCAGCAGGCCCTCCGGGACAGGGGGTCGCCTACTAGATCAGCCCCAGCATTTT
TRBJ2-7,many,.,TRBV7-6,CASSSRAGVTDEQYF,TGTGCCAGCAGCTCTCGGGCAGGGGTTACAGACGAGCAGTACTTC
TRBJ1-2,.,TRBD1,TRBV20-1,CSGGGDRGQGNYGYTF,TGCAGTGGGGGTGGGGACAGGGGGCAGGGTAACTATGGCTACACCTTC
TRBJ2-2,.,.,TRBV7-6,CASSLAEDTGELFF,TGTGCCAGCAGCTTAGCGGAGGACACCGGGGAGCTGTTTTTT
TRBJ2-4,.,.,TRBV7-2,CASSLEGGGIQYF,TGTGCCAGCAGCTTAGAAGGGGGGGGCATTCAGTACTTC
TRBJ2-2,once,.,TRBV9,CASSVGVQGNSGELFF,TGTGCCAGCAGCGTAGGTGTTCAGGGGAACTCCGGGGAGCTGTTTTTT
TRBJ1-4,.,.,TRBV15,CATSREPGRGNEKLFF,TGTGCCACCAGCAGAGAACCGGGGAGGGGTAATGAAAAACTGTTTTTT
TRBJ2-1,.,.,TRBV10-2,CASSVGGLGNEQFF,TGCGCCAGCAGTGTGGGGGGTCTAGGCAATGAGCAGTTCTTC
TRBJ2-2,.,.,TRBV9,CASSVQAATGELFF,TGTGCCAGCAGCGTACAGGCGGCCACCGGGGAGCTGTTTTTT
TRBJ2-5,many,TRBD1,TRBV20-1,CSATIQGNWETQYF,TGCAGTGCTACCATACAGGGGAATTGGGAGACCCAGTACTTC
TRBJ1-5,few,.,TRBV14,CASSQAGTGQPQHF,TGTGCCAGCAGCCAAGCCGGGACGGGTCAGCCCCAGCATTTT
TRBJ1-2,.,.,TRBV27,CASRLGGGRTYGYTF,TGTGCCAGCAGGCTTGGGGGGGGCCGAACCTATGGCTACACCTTC
TRBJ1-2,.,TRBD1,TRBV13,CASSERQGLYGYAF,TGTGCCAGCAGCGAGAGACAGGGCTTATATGGCTACGCCTTC
TRBJ2-1,few,TRBD2,TRBV20-1,CSVTPGLADNEQFF,TGCAGTGTCACCCCGGGACTAGCGGACAATGAGCAGTTCTTC
TRBJ2-3,many,.,TRBV5-1,CASSSSGTSPDTQYF,TGCGCCAGCAGCTCGTCAGGGACTTCGCCAGATACGCAGTATTTT
TRBJ2-2,few,.,TRBV5-1,CASRSASGELFF,TGCGCCAGCAGGTCAGCGTCCGGGGAGCTGTTTTTT
TRBJ2-1,few,.,TRBV6-1,CASSLRRLNNEQFF,TGTGCCAGCAGTCTTCGGCGGCTGAACAATGAGCAGTTCTTC
TRBJ2-1,many,TRBD2,TRBV5-1,CASSLVPGGVYNEQFF,TGCGCCAGCAGCTTGGTTCCGGGGGGGGTATACAATGAGCAGTTCTTC
TRBJ2-5,many,.,TRBV7-3,CASSPRRGGETQYF,TGTGCCAGCAGCCCACGTAGGGGCGGGGAGACCCAGTACTTC
TRBJ1-5,many,.,TRBV20-1,CSAITGTNQPQHF,TGCAGTGCTATCACAGGGACCAATCAGCCCCAGCATTTT
TRBJ2-3,.,TRBD2,TRBV7-2,CASSLELAGGPGDTQYF,TGTGCCAGCAGCTTAGAACTCGCGGGAGGGCCGGGAGATACGCAGTATTTT
TRBJ2-3,many,TRBD2,TRBV5-1,CASSWGLAIKTDTQYF,TGCGCCAGCAGCTGGGGACTAGCGATCAAAACAGATACGCAGTATTTT
TRBJ2-5,many,.,TRBV20-1,CSAWVGRTQYF,TGCAGTGCTTGGGTGGGGCGGACCCAGTACTTC
TRBJ2-1,many,.,TRBV5-1,CASSPSGGYNEQFF,TGTGCCAGCAGTCCCTCCGGGGGCTACAATGAGCAGTTCTTC
TRBJ1-5,few,.,TRBV7-2,CASSLRADQPQHF,TGTGCCAGCAGCCTCCGAGCCGATCAGCCCCAGCATTTT
TRBJ1-1,.,.,TRBV6-5,CASSQPTTGFPEAFF,TGTGCCAGCAGTCAACCGACTACAGGGTTCCCTGAAGCTTTCTTT
TRBJ1-1,many,.,TRBV27,CASSLLRGINTEAFF,TGTGCCAGCAGCCTCCTGAGAGGGATTAACACTGAAGCTTTCTTT
TRBJ2-7,.,TRBD2,TRBV5-1,CASMRTSGVPYEQYF,TGCGCCAGCATGCGGACTAGCGGGGTACCCTACGAGCAGTACTTC
TRBJ2-1,.,TRBD1,TRBV28,CASSSPGTGGETQFF,TGTGCCAGCAGTTCCCCAGGGACAGGGGGTGAGACCCAGTTCTTC
TRBJ1-2,.,TRBD1,TRBV6-6,CASRRDRRASNYGYTF,TGTGCCAGCAGAAGGGACAGGCGAGCCTCAAACTATGGCTACACCTTC
TRBJ2-1,many,TRBD2,TRBV20-1,CSARTSGGYNEQFF,TGCAGTGCGAGAACTAGCGGGGGGTACAATGAGCAGTTCTTC
TRBJ1-1,few,.,TRBV25-1,CASSGAGINTEAFF,TGTGCCAGCAGTGGAGCGGGAATCAACACTGAAGCTTTCTTT
TRBJ2-1,.,TRBD2,TRBV6-2/TRBV6-3,CASSYPARQRGASQQFF,TGTGCCAGCAGTTACCCTGCCCGGCAGCGGGGAGCTTCTCAGCAGTTCTTC